The clone carrying this TCR beta chain came up a few times. The data were taken from a study of T-cell reconstitution after alpha-beta-depleted transplantation in children. CDR3 length: 16 amino acids. Germline V gene lookup returns CDR1 MNHEY and CDR2 SVGEGT. V trimming: 5 bases; J trimming: 5 bases; junction bases outside the gene matches: 13. As it was prepared, the TCRbeta library received unique molecular identifiers. TCRdb used MiXCR to reprocess the PCR reads, holding one entry per CDR3 protein. The sample lists a few hundred thousand distinct CDR3 sequences; almost 10% were seen once. Sequenced here: PBMCs from the stem cell graft donor, sampled from the stem cell graft. This TCR came from a human donor who donated a stem cell graft to a child with SCID. The chain joins TRBV6-2 or TRBV6-3 to TRBJ2-5; 8 nucleotides agree with TRBD2. CDR3 in DNA: TGTGCCAGCAGTATGGGGGTACCCGGGGGGGCTGAGACCCAGTACTTC. Translated: CASSMGVPGGAETQYF.